The following is a TCR beta chain sequence with its context. There is no known antigen for this receptor. No base qualities exist here, and no much larger clone lies one base off it. The immunoSEQ Assay, a bias-controlled multiplex PCR, was used to amplify TCRbeta CDR3 regions from genomic DNA. The source study handled its data this way. The number of nucleated cells in each sample was estimated by amplification of reference gene primers within the assay. Sequence reads were collapsed and filtered to measure the absolute abundance of every unique TCRbeta CDR3 rearrangement. For each sample, productive Simpson clonality was calculated by taking the square root of Simpson's diversity index across productive rearrangements. TCRdb took this table from immuneACCESS and kept in-frame rearrangements with V and J called. Such tables lack part of the clones; where checked against another copy, unresolved V genes explain under half of the gap, and the rest is unexplained. Clonal size and the V and J genes are those of that table, whereas D and trimming came from the DNA. Across this sample there are a few hundred thousand clones, with around 86% seen only once. Roughly 10% of the sample is in the top ten clones.

This record comes from a study of blood T cell repertoires in COVID-19 (dated by TCRdb to the early 2020s). Some background on the complete study: Samples covering the acute and convalescent phases of COVID-19 were provided by collaborators in the United States, Italy and Spain. The prospective study material was composed of cDNA or gDNA derived from T cells, B-cell-depleted T cells, or PBMCs. Deeply sampled blood TCRbeta repertoires from subjects exposed to, actively infected with, or recovered from COVID-19 were included in the dataset. The repertoires were released in a freely available public database meant as a resource for research on the immune response to SARS-CoV-2. Samples came from the ongoing ImmuneRACE study (first 160 participants) plus 1,254 subjects from 6 global collaborators. The sample metadata nearly always contained a de-identified subject ID, COVID-19 status, age in years and sex. Where HLA class I and class II types were available, the types were taken from metadata supplied by the sample provider, not from assay-based typing. The research as a whole found: The quantity of clinical and demographic metadata differed by source and by participant and was supplied without curation.

Including cysteine and phenylalanine, the CDR3 has 13 amino acids. Solely the CDR3 DNA is kept, with 39 bases framed from the first base. CDR1 MNHEY and CDR2 SVGAGI are derived from the germline V gene. The germline V and J ends show losses of 5 bases and 4 bases respectively, and no gene match explains 1 base of the junction. At one collaborating source in Seattle, patients were enrolled during active infection and were followed longitudinally through the course of disease. Each collaborating institution followed its own protocols to collect whole blood in K2EDTA tubes. For TCRbeta analysis, collaborator samples were shipped as frozen whole blood, as isolated PBMCs, or as DNA extracted from either sample type.

The sequence was collected from a woman aged 45-65 years with COVID-19, enrolled during active disease. Sequenced material: peripheral blood. The V and J segments used are TRBV6-5 and TRBJ2-7; 11 junctional bases match TRBD2. The nucleotide sequence is TGTGCCAGCAGTCCTAGCGGGGGGTACGAGCAGTACTTC. It encodes CASSPSGGYEQYF.